The T cell receptor (beta chain) described here comes from a study of blood T cell repertoires in COVID-19. Whole-study context: PBMCs, B-cell-depleted T cells, or T cells provided the cDNA or gDNA that made up the material.

V shed 6 bases and J 2 bases; nucleotides not matched to a gene: 6. Germline values: CDR1 SGDLS, CDR2 YYNGEE. The CDR3 runs 14 residues. The data were produced by immunoSEQ multiplex PCR, yet TCRdb's version contains in-frame clones alone and is incomplete. The sample contains under 250,000 clones, 88% of which appear only once. The chain carries TRBV9 and TRBJ2-3, with 7 bases that match TRBD2. The sample was PBMCs or T cells enriched from blood (not recorded which). The sequence derives from a middle-aged woman who had been exposed to COVID-19. CDR3 DNA sequence: TGTGCCAGCACGGCGGGGGTGACCACAGATACGCAGTATTTT. Its protein product is CASTAGVTTDTQYF.